Following are 10 T cell receptor beta chains from one sample sequenced in a study of response to subunit inactivated influenza vaccine. Via MiXCR, TCRdb re-called the RT-PCR reads, giving one row per CDR3 protein. This sample has more than 400,000 distinct CDR3 sequences, with about 7.2% found just once. The specimen comprised PBMCs from blood, sampled around 25 months after vaccination. These receptors were taken from a man between 50 and 69 years old who received an inactivated influenza vaccine.

This rearrangement joins TRBV2 to TRBJ1-2, with TRBD1 identical over 7 bases. From germline, CDR1 is SNHLY and CDR2 FYNNEI. The V gene end was trimmed by 6 bases and the J gene end by 6 bases; junction bases not matched to a gene: 7. The CDR3 runs to 13 residues. In DNA, the CDR3 is TGTGCCAGCAGCGTCAAAGGGGGCGATGGCTACACCTTC. Translated: CASSVKGGDGYTF.

The chain uses TRBV25-1 and TRBJ1-1, with unresolved D. The CDR3 has 17 residues. Looked up from germline, CDR1 is MGHDK and CDR2 is SYGVNS. V was trimmed by 3 bases and J by 3 bases, leaving 20 bases between them. The CDR3 DNA sequence: TGTGCCAGCAGTGAGAGTTTCTTCGGGATCCGGGACACTGAAGCTTTCTTT. This translates into CASSESFFGIRDTEAFF.

Only a few counts were recorded for this clonotype. This chain uses TRBV28 with TRBJ2-4, with TRBD1 matching 8 bases. J gave up 6 bases and V 7 bases, and 8 bases lay outside the gene matches. The CDR3 loop spans 14 amino acids. Per germline, CDR1 MDHEN and CDR2 SYDVKM. The CDR3, as DNA: TGTGCCAGCAACTCCGGACAGGGAGGAAACATTCAGTACTTC. Translation gives CASNSGQGGNIQYF.

This clonotype was counted a few times. The chain recombines TRBV7-2 with TRBJ2-1; 9 bases align to TRBD1. The CDR3 covers 16 residues. Germline trimming cut 0 bases from V and 3 bases from J; bases unmatched to any gene: 3. The germline CDR1 and CDR2 sequences are SGHTA and FQGNSA. Here the CDR3 DNA reads TGTGCCAGCAGCTTAGCATGGGGACAGGGCTACAATGAGCAGTTCTTC. It is translated as CASSLAWGQGYNEQFF.

This chain joins TRBV20-1 and TRBJ2-4; 7 positions agree with TRBD1. The CDR3 runs to 14 residues. Germline CDR1 DFQATT, CDR2 SNEGSKA (reference sequence). J gave up 8 bases and V 1 base, and 8 bases lay outside the gene matches. Written as DNA, the CDR3 is TGCAGTGCTAGAGTCGACAGGGTCCGAGACATTCAGTACTTC. This gives the protein CSARVDRVRDIQYF.

The chain carries TRBV5-1 and TRBJ1-5, with D possibly being TRBD1 (5 bases). The CDR3 is 15 residues long. With 1 base removed from V and 7 bases from J, the gap between germline ends came to 15 bases. From germline, CDR1 is SGHRS and CDR2 YFSETQ. The DNA of the CDR3 is TGCGCCAGCAGCTTGTCAGGGAATAGGGGACAGCCCCAGCATTTT. Its protein product is CASSLSGNRGQPQHF.

At least ten counts were recorded for this clonotype. The V call is TRBV12-3 or TRBV12-4, the J call TRBJ2-1, with D perhaps matching TRBD2 (5 bases). The CDR3 has 15 amino acids. The V and J ends lost 7 bases and 6 bases respectively, with 19 bases between them. CDR3 protein: CASTPGAGLGNEQFF. CDR3 bases: TGTGCCAGCACCCCGGGTGCGGGCTTAGGCAATGAGCAGTTCTTC.

The chain employs TRBV5-1 and TRBJ1-6; TRBD1 is a possible D gene (6 bases). The V end was cut by 1 base, the J end by 6 bases, with 11 bases between. The CDR3 sequence is 15 residues long. Germline V gene sequence: CDR1 SGHRS, CDR2 YFSETQ. The CDR3 coding sequence is TGCGCCAGCAGCTTGAACAGGGAGATTAATTCACCCCTCCACTTT. Its translation: CASSLNREINSPLHF.

This clonotype was observed a handful of times. The V and J genes are TRBV20-1 and TRBJ2-1; D might be TRBD1 (6 bases). Trimming removed 3 bases at V and 4 bases at J, with 13 bases between. The CDR3 has 14 amino acids. Germline V gene sequence: CDR1 DFQATT, CDR2 SNEGSKA (reference sequence). CDR3: CSARGQGIYNEQFF. The CDR3, as DNA: TGCAGTGCTAGGGGGCAGGGGATTTACAATGAGCAGTTCTTC.

The rearrangement links TRBV6-5 to TRBJ2-7; TRBD2 aligns across 7 bases. V was pared by 1 base and J by 5 bases, with 5 bases of the junction left unmatched. This CDR3 contains 14 residues. Per germline, CDR1 MNHEY and CDR2 SVGAGI. CDR3 in DNA: TGTGCCAGCAGTTACTTACTAGCGTCCCACGAGCAGTACTTC. It yields the protein CASSYLLASHEQYF.